The 24 T cell receptor beta chains presented below share a single source sample, sequenced in a study of post-analysis software for immune sequencing data. Tagging with unique molecular identifiers was a feature of the TCR beta cDNA libraries. TCRdb analysed the PCR reads with MiXCR anew, one entry per CDR3 protein. The data show more than 500,000 distinct CDR3 sequences, roughly 34% seen once. These receptors have no known antigen. Overall study results and limits: Roughly five TRBV segments appeared more often in patients than in controls, and TRBV5-6, TRBV5-1 and TRBV20-1 were among these.

Sequences were obtained from blood. The receptors were sampled from a girl aged 2-17 years with multiple sclerosis.

The chain links TRBV7-9 to TRBJ1-2; the D gene is possibly TRBD1 (5 bases). Deletions cut 2 bases from V and 3 bases from J, with 16 bases between. Germline loops: CDR1 SEHNR, CDR2 FQNEAQ (reference sequence). This CDR3 spans 16 amino acids. In nucleotides, the CDR3 is TGTGCCAGCAGCTTAAATTTTGAGGGGAGGGACTATGGCTACACCTTC. Translated, it gives CASSLNFEGRDYGYTF. The variable domain in full, with the rest retrieved from reference TRBV7-9 and TRBJ1-2, is DTGVSQNPRHKITKRGQNVTFRCDPISEHNRLYWYRQTLGQGPEFLTYFQNEAQLEKSRLLSDRFSAERPKGSFSTLEIQRTEQGDSAMYLCASSLNFEGRDYGYTFGSGTRLTVV.

This clonotype was seen a handful of times. V gene TRBV9 combines with J gene TRBJ2-3; 9 bases match TRBD2. This CDR3 has 16 amino acids. V shed 3 bases, J shed 4 bases, and the junction held 9 bases outside the gene matches. Germline CDR1 and CDR2: SGDLS and YYNGEE. CDR3 coding DNA: TGTGCCAGCAGCGAAACTTCGGGACTAGCATCAGATACGCAGTATTTT. Translation: CASSETSGLASDTQYF.

The chain links TRBV12-3 or TRBV12-4 to TRBJ2-3; D is unclear. This CDR3 has 15 amino acids. V was shortened by 6 bases and J by 0 bases, with 13 bases between the two germline ends. Here the CDR3 DNA reads TGTGCCAGCAGCTCCGACGTATCTAGCACAGATACGCAGTATTTT. Protein: CASSSDVSSTDTQYF.

This clonotype occurred a few times. The chain combines TRBV27 with TRBJ1-2; TRBD1 matches at 7 bases. V gave up 6 bases and J gave up 0 bases; unmatched junction bases: 4. CDR1 is MNHEY, CDR2 SMNVEV, per germline (reference sequence). The CDR3 loop spans 14 amino acids. Written as DNA, the CDR3 is TGTGCCAGCAGAAGGGGACAGACTAACTATGGCTACACCTTC. Encoded protein: CASRRGQTNYGYTF.

This clonotype appeared a few times. The gene calls are TRBV20-1 and TRBJ2-3; TRBD2 matches 15 bases. Germline loops: CDR1 DFQATT, CDR2 SNEGSKA (reference sequence). The CDR3 consists of 18 residues. V lost 5 bases and J lost 0; bases outside the gene matches: 9. CDR3 sequence (DNA): TGCAGTGCTTCGGGGGGACTAGCGGGGGGCCTTAGCACAGATACGCAGTATTTT. Translated: CSASGGLAGGLSTDTQYF.

CDR3 region: CSAIMGRAGSTDTQYF. In DNA, the CDR3 is TGCAGTGCTATTATGGGGCGAGCGGGCTCCACAGATACGCAGTATTTT. The chain is built from TRBV20-1 and TRBJ2-3; possibly TRBD2 for D (6 bases). The CDR3 extends over 16 amino acids. Germline CDR1 DFQATT, CDR2 SNEGSKA (reference sequence). The germline V and J ends were trimmed by 4 bases and 2 bases, with 19 bases remaining between them.

The chain joins TRBV7-2 to TRBJ1-5; tentative D call: TRBD1 (5 bases). Germline CDR1 reads SGHTA; CDR2 reads FQGNSA. The CDR3 totals 15 residues. V was pared by 5 bases and J by 6 bases, with 17 bases between. This chain's CDR3 is CASSPRGGYGQPQHF. CDR3 in DNA: TGTGCCAGCAGCCCCCGGGGGGGGTACGGTCAGCCCCAGCATTTT.

This clonotype appeared a few times. This chain joins TRBV29-1 and TRBJ2-1, with unresolved D. V lost 4 bases and J 7 bases, leaving 17 bases between the germline ends. The CDR3 covers 14 residues. Germline values: CDR1 SQVTM, CDR2 ANQGSEA. CDR3 region: CSVVGNRDSNEQFF. In nucleotides, the CDR3 is TGCAGCGTTGTCGGAAATCGAGATTCTAATGAGCAGTTCTTC.

J is TRBJ1-4 and V is TRBV4-1; possible D gene TRBD1, 5 bases. There are 17 residues in the CDR3. V lost 0 bases, J lost 5 bases, and 16 bases lay in between. Germline loops: CDR1 MGHRA, CDR2 YSYEKL. The CDR3 loop is CASSQEVPGGENEKLFF. The CDR3 coding sequence is TGCGCCAGCAGCCAAGAGGTCCCGGGAGGGGAGAATGAAAAACTGTTTTTT.

The chain has TRBV5-1 and TRBJ1-1, with D possibly being TRBD1 (5 bases). Germline values: CDR1 SGHRS, CDR2 YFSETQ. V was pared by 3 bases and J by 0 bases, with 9 bases between. The CDR3 runs to 14 residues. The DNA of the CDR3 is TGCGCCAGCAGCTATGGGACGGTGAACACTGAAGCTTTCTTT. Its translation is CASSYGTVNTEAFF. Complete variable domain (other parts from reference TRBV5-1 and TRBJ1-1): KAGVTQTPRYLIKTRGQQVTLSCSPISGHRSVSWYQQTPGQGLQFLFEYFSETQRNKGNFPGRFSGRQFSNSRSEMNVSTLELGDSALYLCASSYGTVNTEAFFGQGTRLTVV.

This clonotype was recorded a few times. The chain is built from TRBV4-2 and TRBJ2-7, with TRBD2 matching 7 bases. The germline V gene encodes CDR1 LGHNA and CDR2 YNFKEQ. Trimming cost V 0 bases and J 3 bases; bases outside gene matches: 2. This CDR3 contains 14 residues. CDR3 DNA sequence: TGTGCCAGCAGCCAAGAAGCGGGGATCTACGAGCAGTACTTC. Translating it yields CASSQEAGIYEQYF.

CDR3 DNA sequence: TGCAGTGCAGGAGGGGGTGCCACTAACAATGAGCAGTTCTTC. This translates into CSAGGGATNNEQFF. V usage is TRBV20-1 and J usage is TRBJ2-1, with D perhaps being TRBD1 or TRBD2 (6 bases each). The CDR3 is made up of 14 amino acids. Germline-derived CDR1 and CDR2 are DFQATT and SNEGSKA (reference sequence). Trimming left V 6 bases short and J 5 bases short, with 17 bases between.

The chain has TRBV20-1 and TRBJ1-5; no clear D gene. Germline V lookup: CDR1 DFQATT, CDR2 SNEGSKA (reference sequence). This CDR3 comprises 16 residues. Trimming pared 6 bases from V and 2 bases from J, leaving 20 bases between. The CDR3 region has the DNA TGCAGTGCCGCCCGACTACAGCCCGTCGGCAATCAGCCCCAGCATTTT. Translation gives CSAARLQPVGNQPQHF.

This clonotype was seen a few times. The gene calls are TRBV29-1 and TRBJ2-7; TRBD1 is a possible D gene (5 bases). Trimming left V 7 bases short and J 3 bases short, with 13 bases between. CDR3 length: 12 residues. Per germline, CDR1 SQVTM and CDR2 ANQGSEA. CDR3 region: CSGGLNRYEQYF. Written as DNA, the CDR3 is TGCAGCGGGGGCCTTAACCGCTACGAGCAGTACTTC.

This clonotype was seen a handful of times. The V and J genes are TRBV5-1 and TRBJ2-5, with 9 bases matching TRBD2. This CDR3 spans 14 amino acids. V lost 6 bases, J lost 1 base, and 4 bases stayed unmatched. Looked up from germline, CDR1 is SGHRS and CDR2 is YFSETQ. CDR3 DNA sequence: TGCGCCAGCATGAGCGGGGGGATCCAAGAGACCCAGTACTTC. It translates to CASMSGGIQETQYF.

This chain uses TRBV6-5 with TRBJ1-4, with D uncertain. The germline V and J ends were trimmed by 6 bases and 7 bases, with 21 bases remaining between them. Germline V lookup: CDR1 MNHEY, CDR2 SVGAGI. The CDR3 runs to 16 residues. In nucleotides, the CDR3 is TGTGCCAGCAGCCTTAGGGCGGGAATGGGAGGTGAAAAACTGTTTTTT. This codes for CASSLRAGMGGEKLFF.

This chain links TRBV11-2 with TRBJ2-3; 11 nucleotides line up with TRBD2. The CDR3 totals 18 residues. The V gene end was trimmed by 7 bases and the J gene end by 3 bases; junction bases not matched to a gene: 15. CDR1 and CDR2 (germline): SGHAT, FQNNGV. CDR3 amino acids: CASKRGLADQFWTDTQYF. DNA of the CDR3: TGTGCCAGCAAAAGGGGACTAGCGGACCAGTTTTGGACAGATACGCAGTATTTT. Using reference TRBV11-2 and TRBJ2-3 for the parts outside the CDR3, the full variable domain is EAGVAQSPRYKIIEKRQSVAFWCNPISGHATLYWYQQILGQGPKLLIQFQNNGVVDDSQLPKDRFSAERLKGVDSTLKIQPAKLEDSAVYLCASKRGLADQFWTDTQYFGPGTRLTVL.

This clonotype occurred a few times. The chain carries TRBV11-2 and TRBJ2-3; D gene ambiguous. V was shortened by 2 bases and J by 0 bases, with 12 bases between the two germline ends. The germline V gene has CDR1 SGHAT and CDR2 FQNNGV. The CDR3 totals 16 residues. The CDR3 sequence is CASSLSGMASTDTQYF. The CDR3 DNA sequence: TGTGCCAGCAGCTTAAGTGGCATGGCCAGCACAGATACGCAGTATTTT.

A few counts support this clonotype. The chain links TRBV4-1 to TRBJ1-5; D call uncertain. The V end lost 1 base, the J end lost 3 bases, and 10 bases lay between the germline ends. The CDR3 has 15 residues. Germline V gene lookup returns CDR1 MGHRA and CDR2 YSYEKL. The CDR3 bases are TGCGCCAGCAGCCAAGGGCTGAGTCCCAATCAGCCCCAGCATTTT. It specifies CASSQGLSPNQPQHF.

This chain links TRBV7-2 with TRBJ2-1; D call uncertain. The length of the CDR3 is 13 residues. Germline-derived CDR1 and CDR2 are SGHTA and FQGNSA. The V gene lost 6 bases and the J gene lost 5 bases, with 11 bases spanning the gap. The CDR3 DNA follows: TGTGCCAGCAGGCTTAACTGGGACAATGAGCAGTTCTTC. Protein sequence: CASRLNWDNEQFF.

The chain has TRBV15 and TRBJ2-5, with a tentative D call TRBD2 (6 bases). From germline, CDR1 is LNHNV and CDR2 YYDKDF (reference sequence). CDR3 size: 14 residues. V lost 0 bases and J lost 11, with 16 bases in between. This chain's CDR3 is CATSRELGGREQYF. CDR3 DNA sequence: TGTGCCACCAGCAGAGAGTTGGGGGGACGAGAGCAGTACTTC.

The chain recombines TRBV5-8 with TRBJ2-1; D is possibly TRBD2 (6 bases). CDR3 size: 14 residues. V was cut by 1 base and J by 7 bases, with 12 bases left in between. CDR1 is SGHTS, CDR2 YDEGEE, per germline. The CDR3 sequence: CASSLFGGRNEQFF. The CDR3 DNA follows: TGTGCCAGCAGCTTGTTTGGGGGGAGAAATGAGCAGTTCTTC. The variable domain in full, with the rest retrieved from reference TRBV5-8 and TRBJ2-1, is EAGVTQSPTHLIKTRGQQATLRCSPISGHTSVYWYQQALGLGLQFLLWYDEGEERNRGNFPPRFSGRQFPNYSSELNVNALELEDSALYLCASSLFGGRNEQFFGPGTRLTVL.

The V gene is TRBV20-1, the J gene TRBJ1-4; no clear D gene. V lost 2 bases and J lost 7, with 14 bases in between. This CDR3 contains 14 residues. CDR1 and CDR2 (germline): DFQATT, SNEGSKA (reference sequence). The CDR3 here is CSARTVGAAEKLFF. The CDR3 nucleotides read TGCAGTGCTAGAACAGTGGGCGCGGCTGAAAAACTGTTTTTT.

The J gene is TRBJ2-4, the V gene TRBV28, with D possibly matching TRBD2 (6 bases). The J call may be mistaken, given a closer DNA end match to TRBJ2-7. Germline CDR1 is MDHEN and CDR2 is SYDVKM. This CDR3 region has 17 residues. Written as DNA, the CDR3 is TGTGCCAGCAGTTCCTCCTGGGCGGGAAAGGCTAACTACGAGCAGTACTTC. It is translated as CASSSSWAGKANYEQYF.